One TCR beta chain is described in this entry. Its antigen is unknown. There are no base qualities to consult, and no much larger clone falls within one base. TCRbeta CDR3 regions were amplified from genomic DNA by means of the immunoSEQ Assay, a bias-controlled multiplex PCR. The study's own analysis went as follows. The number of nucleated cells in each sample was estimated from the amplification of reference gene primers within the assay. Sequence reads were collapsed and filtered to measure the absolute abundance of every unique TCRbeta CDR3 rearrangement. Productive Simpson clonality was computed per sample as the square root of Simpson's diversity index over productive rearrangements. The source is immuneACCESS, and TCRdb retained only in-frame sequences with V and J called. Part of the clones is not carried over; for the studies checked, unresolved V genes explain less than half of this, and the remainder is unexplained. The V and J calls and clone size are taken from that table; D and trimming were inferred from the DNA. This sample comprises hundreds of thousands of clones, over 75% of them detected only once. Of the sample, 1.1% is held by the ten largest clones.

Participants in the prospective study were enrolled through a virtual design, were aged roughly 18 to 90 years, and lived in approximately 25 United States geographic areas. In the prospective study, participants were assigned to cohorts based on the clinical history participants reported in a screening survey and a study questionnaire. For ImmuneRACE Cohort 3, a participant was defined as recovered based on two consecutive negative NP/OP PCR tests, clearance by a healthcare professional, or resolution of symptoms. Mobile phlebotomists in the prospective study collected whole blood, serum and a nasopharyngeal or oropharyngeal swab from every participant. Prospective study participants could optionally give additional blood draws and questionnaires over an approximately two-month period. Blood samples from the prospective study were shipped frozen or at room temperature prior to DNA extraction.

The data belong to a study of blood T cell repertoires in COVID-19 (dated by TCRdb to about 2020). For the wider study: The collaborator samples originated in the United States, Italy and Spain and spanned the acute and convalescent phases of COVID-19. The material from the prospective study consisted of cDNA or gDNA derived from T cells, B-cell-depleted T cells, or PBMCs. Subjects who had been exposed to COVID-19, were actively infected with it, or had recovered from it provided the deeply sampled blood TCRbeta repertoires that made up the dataset. The repertoires were released in a freely available public database meant as a resource for research on the immune response to SARS-CoV-2. Samples came from the ongoing ImmuneRACE study (first 160 participants) plus 1,254 subjects from 6 global collaborators. A de-identified subject ID, COVID-19 status, age in years and sex were almost always included in the sample metadata. Where HLA class I and class II types were available, the types were taken from metadata supplied by the sample provider, not from assay-based typing.

CDR1 and CDR2 (MDHEN, SYDVKM) derive from the germline V gene. V is trimmed back by 5 bases and J by 4 bases, and the junction contains 12 bases that no gene match accounts for. The CDR3 covers 17 residues, taking in both the cysteine and the phenylalanine. The retained sequence is limited to the CDR3, 51 bases, with the frame set at the first base. What the research found in general, with its limitations: The quantity of clinical and demographic metadata differed by source and by participant and was supplied without curation.

This receptor chain uses TRBV28 and TRBJ2-2, with 8 bases in between that match TRBD2. Sequenced input: PBMCs or T cells enriched from blood (not recorded which). The receptor was derived from a young man who had recovered from COVID-19. CDR3 sequence: CASSTSREGLSTGELFF. DNA sequence: TGTGCCAGCAGTACAAGTCGGGAGGGCTTAAGCACCGGGGAGCTGTTTTTT. The CDR3, completed at both ends by the reference TRBV28 and TRBJ2-2 genes, gives the full variable domain DVKVTQSSRYLVKRTGEKVFLECVQDMDHENMFWYRQDPGLGLRLIYFSYDVKMKEKGDIPEGYSVSREKKERFSLILESASTNQTSMYLCASSTSREGLSTGELFFGEGSRLTVL.